Listed below are T cell receptor beta chains from one sample, sequenced in a study of shared clonotypes between healthy human individuals. TCRdb's copy holds only in-frame clones and misses some; the assay was immunoSEQ multiplex PCR. The sample holds about 700,000 clones, roughly 70% seen once. Specimen: memory CD4+ T cells sorted from blood. All receptors derive from a woman aged 25 to 45 in good health. Both conserved end residues are part of each CDR3. The D gene is left open where the match is weak. A row's size may be missing; if present it is once, few, many or a size class.

j_call | v_call | d_call | clone_size | cdr3_nt | cdr3_aa
TRBJ2-3 | TRBV10-2 | NA | NA | TGCGCCAGCAGGGGGACGGATACGCAGTATTTT | CASRGTDTQYF
TRBJ2-5 | TRBV5-4 | NA | NA | TGTGCCAGCAGCTTTTCAGGGTTGGTAGAGACCCAGTACTTC | CASSFSGLVETQYF
TRBJ2-7 | TRBV11-3 | NA | NA | TGTGCCAGCAGCTTAGGGGAAGAGGGAGAGCAGTACTTC | CASSLGEEGEQYF
TRBJ1-2 | TRBV15 | NA | NA | TGTGCCACCAGCAGAGATCTTGACCGGAGTATGAGTGGCTACACCTTC | CATSRDLDRSMSGYTF
TRBJ1-1 | TRBV4-2 | NA | NA | TGTGCCAGCAGCCAAGATCAATACACTGAAGCTTTCTTT | CASSQDQYTEAFF
TRBJ1-5 | TRBV28 | NA | NA | TGTGCCAGCAGTTTAGGGGCGGTCTGGGGGGGCAATAGCAATCAGCCCCAGCATTTT | CASSLGAVWGGNSNQPQHF
TRBJ1-5 | TRBV4-1 | NA | NA | TGCGCCAGCAGCCAAGTGGGCAGGCCGAATAACAATCAGCCCCAGCATTTT | CASSQVGRPNNNQPQHF
TRBJ2-1 | TRBV5-1 | TRBD2 | NA | TGCGCCAGCAGCGTTAGCGGGAGTAACGAGAATGAGCAGTTCTTC | CASSVSGSNENEQFF
TRBJ1-4 | TRBV9 | TRBD1 | NA | TGTGCCAGCAGCGGCCCGGGACAGGGGGCGATGGGGGAAAAACTGTTTTTT | CASSGPGQGAMGEKLFF
TRBJ2-7 | TRBV4-2 | NA | NA | TGTGCCAGCAGCCAAAGGAGAGACTCCTACGAGCAGTACTTC | CASSQRRDSYEQYF
TRBJ1-1 | TRBV27 | NA | NA | TGTGCCAGCAGGGAGGAGGGGCTCCGAGCTTTCTTT | CASREEGLRAFF
TRBJ2-7 | TRBV28 | NA | few | TGTGCCAGCAGCGGGGCAGGCGGCTCCTACGAGCAGTACTTC | CASSGAGGSYEQYF
TRBJ2-5 | TRBV19 | TRBD2 | NA | TGTGCCAGTAGCAGTCCAGCGGGAGGACGAGAGACCCAGTACTTC | CASSSPAGGRETQYF
TRBJ2-1 | TRBV27 | TRBD1 | few | TGTGCCAGCAGGGACAGGGGTTTCGCAGAGCAGTTCTTC | CASRDRGFAEQFF
TRBJ2-1 | TRBV7-3 | NA | many | TGTGCCAGCAGCCCCAGGGCCGGGATTGGTTTCAATGAGCAGTTCTTC | CASSPRAGIGFNEQFF
TRBJ1-2 | TRBV29-1 | NA | NA | TGCAGCGTTGAAGACCGGGGTTCCTATGGCTACACCTTC | CSVEDRGSYGYTF
TRBJ1-1 | TRBV9 | NA | NA | TGTGCCAGCAGTGTAACGTCAGAGAACACTGAAGCTTTCTTT | CASSVTSENTEAFF
TRBJ2-3 | TRBV6-5 | TRBD1 | NA | TGTGCCAGCAGTACGACAGGGAGATTCACAGATACGCAGTATTTT | CASSTTGRFTDTQYF
TRBJ2-2 | TRBV5-1 | TRBD2 | NA | TGCGCCAGCAGCGCCTCTCTAGCGGCAGCGAGTATCGGGGAGCTGTTTTTT | CASSASLAAASIGELFF
TRBJ2-1 | TRBV9 | NA | NA | TGTGCCAGCGCTGGCGGGACTTCCTACAATGAGCAGTTCTTC | CASAGGTSYNEQFF
TRBJ2-5 | TRBV6-5 | NA | NA | TGTGCCAGCAGTTACCTCGGGGGTCTGGCGAAAGAGACCCAGTACTTC | CASSYLGGLAKETQYF
TRBJ1-2 | TRBV4-1 | NA | NA | TGCGCCAGCAGCCAACCAGGGGCTACTAACTATGGCTACACCTTC | CASSQPGATNYGYTF
TRBJ2-7 | TRBV28 | NA | NA | TGTGCCAGCAGCCTTAGCTCCTACGAGCAGTACTTC | CASSLSSYEQYF
TRBJ2-2 | TRBV7-9 | NA | NA | TGTGCCAGCAGCTTAGTCCCCAGGGAGCTGTTTTTT | CASSLVPRELFF
TRBJ2-4 | TRBV5-1 | NA | NA | TGCGCCAGCAGCTCCGGGACTGAGGGAAACATTCAGTACTTC | CASSSGTEGNIQYF
TRBJ1-1 | TRBV28 | TRBD1 | NA | TGTGCCAGCAGTTCCATCAGGGGGCAGAACACTGAAGCTTTCTTT | CASSSIRGQNTEAFF
TRBJ2-5 | TRBV11-2 | NA | NA | TGTGCCAGCAGCTTAGGGCGACGGGAGACCCAGTACTTC | CASSLGRRETQYF
TRBJ2-1 | TRBV27 | NA | NA | TGTGCCAGCTGGATGAGGTACAATGAGCAGTTCTTC | CASWMRYNEQFF
TRBJ1-2 | TRBV30 | NA | once | TGTGCCTGCCCCTACGGTGGGGGGCTTTACTATGGCTACACCTTC | CACPYGGGLYYGYTF
TRBJ2-2 | TRBV10-1 | NA | NA | TGCGCCAGCAGTGAGTCACAGGGGAGGGACACCGGGGAGCTGTTTTTT | CASSESQGRDTGELFF
TRBJ1-2 | TRBV28 | NA | once | TGTGCCAGCAGTTTAAGTCTCAGGGGCTATGGCTACACCTTC | CASSLSLRGYGYTF
TRBJ1-1 | TRBV28 | NA | few | TGTGCCAGCAGTTTCTCAGGGCGGAACACTGAAGCTTTCTTT | CASSFSGRNTEAFF
TRBJ2-1 | TRBV9 | TRBD2 | NA | TGTGCCAGCAGCGTAGGCAGGTTAGCGGGAGCCCCCACGCAAGAGCAGTTCTTC | CASSVGRLAGAPTQEQFF
TRBJ2-1 | TRBV5-1 | NA | NA | TGCGCCAGCAGCTTGGCTGCCCCCGGCAGGGATGAGCAGTTCTTC | CASSLAAPGRDEQFF
TRBJ2-6 | TRBV5-1 | NA | NA | TGCGCCAGCACCACGACGGGGATCTCTGGGGCCAACGTCCTGACTTTC | CASTTTGISGANVLTF
TRBJ2-4 | TRBV5-4 | TRBD1 | many | TGTGCCAGCAGCGGGCAGGGACAGGGGGAAGCCAAAAACATTCAGTACTTC | CASSGQGQGEAKNIQYF
TRBJ1-2 | TRBV7-9 | NA | few | TGTGCCAGCAGCTTAGCGGGGCCCCCTGGGGGCTACACCTTC | CASSLAGPPGGYTF
TRBJ2-4 | TRBV14 | TRBD1 | NA | TGTGCCAGCAGCCAAAAAACCGGGACAGGGGCCCTAGCCAAAAACATTCAGTACTTC | CASSQKTGTGALAKNIQYF
TRBJ2-3 | TRBV9 | TRBD2 | once | TGTGCCAGCAGCGTAGCTCGCCTAGCGGGCACAGATACGCAGTATTTT | CASSVARLAGTDTQYF
TRBJ2-7 | TRBV19 | TRBD1 | many | TGTGCCAGTAGTATCTCCCCGGGACAGACTTACGAGCAGTACTTC | CASSISPGQTYEQYF
TRBJ2-7 | TRBV5-4 | NA | NA | TGTGCCAGCAGCCTCCAGGGTCTTGAGGAGCAGTACTTC | CASSLQGLEEQYF
TRBJ1-2 | TRBV5-8 | NA | NA | TGTGCCAGCAGAGGGACGGTTGGCTACACCTTC | CASRGTVGYTF
TRBJ2-1 | TRBV5-1 | TRBD2 | once | TGCGCCAGCAGCTTGGTGACTAGCGGGAGGAAGAATGAGCAGTTCTTC | CASSLVTSGRKNEQFF
TRBJ2-1 | TRBV20-1 | NA | once | TGCAGTGCTCCGCGAGGACGCATACAGTTCTTC | CSAPRGRIQFF
TRBJ1-1 | TRBV6-1 | NA | NA | TGTGCCAGCAGTGAGTTCAGGGCTAACACTGAAGCTTTCTTT | CASSEFRANTEAFF
TRBJ1-3 | TRBV7-8 | NA | NA | TGTGCCAGCAGCTTAGCCGTCTCTGGAAACACCATATATTTT | CASSLAVSGNTIYF
TRBJ2-3 | TRBV7-2 | NA | NA | TGTGCCGAAGATAGGGGGAGTGGCACAGATACGCAGTATTTT | CAEDRGSGTDTQYF
TRBJ1-1 | TRBV6-5 | TRBD1 | few | TGTGCCAGCAGTGATGGACAGGGGAACACTGAAGCTTTCTTT | CASSDGQGNTEAFF
TRBJ2-3 | TRBV19 | NA | NA | TGTGCCAGTAGTACGGGGACATCTAGCACAGATACGCAGTATTTT | CASSTGTSSTDTQYF